This TCR beta chain was found in a study of blood T cell repertoires in COVID-19. About the study: Material from acute and convalescent COVID-19 was sourced from the United States, Italy and Spain. The analysed material was cDNA or gDNA that came from T cells, B-cell-depleted T cells, or PBMCs.

Per the authors' pipeline: From reference gene primer amplification, estimates of nucleated cell counts were derived. Only in-frame clones appear in the TCRdb table, and some are missing; sequencing was by immunoSEQ multiplex PCR. That table is the source of V, J and clone size, and D and trimming were worked out from the DNA. The sample holds under 400,000 clones, approximately 89% seen once. Recruited during active infection, patients (from Seattle) were subsequently followed longitudinally. The trim removed 0 bases at V and 9 bases at J, leaving 2 bases unmatched. Germline V gives CDR1 SGHRS, CDR2 YFSETQ. The CDR3 runs to 15 residues.

This chain links TRBV5-1 with TRBJ1-6; 11 nucleotides align to TRBD1. Sequencing input: peripheral blood. This sequence originates from a woman aged 60 to 75 with COVID-19, enrolled during active disease. This CDR3 is CASSLGTGGGSPLHF. DNA of the CDR3: TGCGCCAGCAGCTTGGGGACAGGGGGCGGTTCACCCCTCCACTTT.